This T cell receptor (beta chain) stems from a study of shared clonotypes between healthy human individuals. Germline lookup yields CDR1 LNHDA and CDR2 SQIVND (reference sequence). V was pared by 6 bases and J by 5 bases, with 11 bases of the junction left unmatched. The CDR3 totals 17 residues. Profiling relied on immunoSEQ multiplex PCR, and the TCRdb table lists in-frame clones only, not all of them. The data show roughly 700,000 clones, with around 72% seen just once and 1.5% to 2% held by the top ten. The source of this sequence is a woman younger than 45 in good health. V and J are TRBV19 and TRBJ1-5, with 12 bases that match TRBD1. Sample: memory CD4+ T cells sorted from blood. The subset denotes: CD45RA-negative fraction. This CDR3 reads CASRSGTGGGIHQPQHF. In nucleotides, the CDR3 is TGTGCCAGTAGATCCGGGACAGGGGGCGGAATACATCAGCCCCAGCATTTT.